The 7 T cell receptor beta chains in this list originate from one sample, sequenced in a study of siplizumab effects on memory and regulatory T cells. Using immunoSEQ multiplex PCR, the repertoire was profiled, and TCRdb retains in-frame clones only, with some absent. The repertoire includes roughly 25,000 clones, approximately 80% of them detected once, and approximately 26% sits in the top ten. Sequencing was performed on memory CD4+ T cells sorted from blood. The receptor set was obtained from a human donor in good health.

This clone has just a few counts. The genes are TRBV25-1 and TRBJ1-1; tentatively, D is TRBD1 (5 bases). This CDR3 region has 14 residues. The germline CDR1 and CDR2 sequences are MGHDK and SYGVNS. The V end lost 4 bases, the J end lost 1 base, and 10 bases lay between the germline ends. The CDR3 reads CASSGYTGNTEAFF. The CDR3 coding sequence is TGTGCCAGCAGTGGATATACAGGGAACACTGAAGCTTTCTTT. The whole variable domain, remainder taken from reference TRBV25-1 and TRBJ1-1, is EADIYQTPRYLVIGTGKKITLECSQTMGHDKMYWYQQDPGMELHLIHYSYGVNSTEKGDLSSESTVSRIRTEHFPLTLESARPSHTSQYLCASSGYTGNTEAFFGQGTRLTVV.

This chain connects TRBV5-8 to TRBJ1-1; D remains ambiguous. The CDR3 is 13 amino acids. The germline V gene has CDR1 SGHTS and CDR2 YDEGEE. With 1 base removed from V and 1 base from J, the gap between germline ends came to 5 bases. As DNA, the CDR3 is TGTGCCAGCAGCTTGCGCGGGAACACTGAAGCTTTCTTT. It translates to CASSLRGNTEAFF.

The chain carries TRBV9 and TRBJ2-4; perhaps TRBD1 as D (5 bases). Germline lookup yields CDR1 SGDLS and CDR2 YYNGEE. Trimming took 0 bases from V and 1 from J, leaving 11 bases between them. The CDR3 runs 16 residues. The CDR3 region has the DNA TGTGCCAGCAGCGTAGGCAGGGCGTCGGCCAAAAACATTCAGTACTTC. Translating gives CASSVGRASAKNIQYF.

By sample fraction, this clone is medium-sized (0.01 to 0.1%). V usage is TRBV19 and J usage is TRBJ1-5; TRBD1 matches 7 bases. CDR3 length: 15 residues. J gave up 1 base and V 7 bases, and 7 bases lay outside the gene matches. CDR1 is LNHDA, CDR2 SQIVND, per germline (reference sequence). The chain's CDR3 is CASNKRDRSNQPQHF. The CDR3 DNA follows: TGTGCCAGTAATAAGAGGGACAGAAGCAATCAGCCCCAGCATTTT.

This sequence joins TRBV5-1 and TRBJ2-5; no definite D call. V was pared by 4 bases and J by 1 base, with 17 bases between. The CDR3 is made up of 16 amino acids. Germline V CDR1 and CDR2: SGHRS, YFSETQ. CDR3 region: CASSLDGHGPQETQYF. The CDR3 DNA reads as TGCGCCAGCAGCCTCGACGGGCACGGGCCCCAAGAGACCCAGTACTTC.

The CDR3 spells CASSSRGTDGELFF. CDR3 DNA sequence: TGCGCCAGCAGCTCCAGGGGTACGGACGGGGAGCTGTTTTTT. J is TRBJ2-2 and V is TRBV5-1, with D tentatively TRBD1 (6 bases). CDR1 SGHRS and CDR2 YFSETQ come from the germline V gene. The CDR3 loop spans 14 amino acids. V lost 3 bases and J 7 bases, leaving 13 bases between the germline ends.

The chain links TRBV30 to TRBJ2-2; 15 bases are a match to TRBD2. CDR1 is GTSNPN, CDR2 SVGIG, per germline (reference sequence). After removal of 3 bases from V and 6 bases from J, the junction contained 5 bases not matched to a gene. There are 16 residues in the CDR3. The CDR3 is CAWRGLAGGRAGELFF. Written as DNA, the CDR3 is TGTGCCTGGAGGGGACTAGCGGGAGGACGGGCCGGGGAGCTGTTTTTT. Together with reference TRBV30 and TRBJ2-2, the CDR3 gives the full variable domain: SQTIHQWPATLVQPVGSPLSLECTVEGTSNPNLYWYRQAAGRGLQLLFYSVGIGQISSEVPQNLSASRPQDRQFILSSKKLLLSDSGFYLCAWRGLAGGRAGELFFGEGSRLTVL.